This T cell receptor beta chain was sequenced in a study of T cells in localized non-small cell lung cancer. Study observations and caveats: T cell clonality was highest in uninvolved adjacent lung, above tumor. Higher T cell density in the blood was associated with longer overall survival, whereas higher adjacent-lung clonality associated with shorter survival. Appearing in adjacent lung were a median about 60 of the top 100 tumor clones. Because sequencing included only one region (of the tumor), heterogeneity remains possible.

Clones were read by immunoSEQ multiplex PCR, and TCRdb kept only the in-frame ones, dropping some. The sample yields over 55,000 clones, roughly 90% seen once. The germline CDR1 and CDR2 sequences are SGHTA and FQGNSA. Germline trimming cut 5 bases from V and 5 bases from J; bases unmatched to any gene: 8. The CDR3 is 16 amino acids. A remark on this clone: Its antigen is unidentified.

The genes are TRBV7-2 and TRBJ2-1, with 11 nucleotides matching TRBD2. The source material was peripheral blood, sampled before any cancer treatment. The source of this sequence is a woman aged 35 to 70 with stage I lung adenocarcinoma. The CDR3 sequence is CASSRGLSGGDNEQFF. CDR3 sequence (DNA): TGTGCCAGCAGCCGCGGCCTTAGCGGGGGGGACAATGAGCAGTTCTTC.